This T cell receptor beta chain was captured by sequencing in a study of cytomegalovirus exposure and HLA in healthy donors (dated by TCRdb to about 2017). About the full investigation: An earlier analysis of roughly 500 of the donors reported approximately 280 Gb of sequence data and 95 million to 140 million unique TCR beta sequences obtained from some 170 million T cells. The T cell repertoires of some 700 subjects were profiled by immunosequencing and related to cytomegalovirus serostatus. All discovery cohort repertoires had been generated on a single sequencing platform. Donor age, sex, ethnicity and CMV serostatus were compiled alongside the repertoire data. In a later genetic analysis, genome-wide SNP genotypes for about three fifths of the 666 donors were used, and that subset was treated as a discovery cohort. A later analysis re-examined previously published TCR beta repertoires from roughly 720 donors and added high-resolution HLA genotyping to investigate patterns of TCR occurrence. An earlier analysis of 500 to 750 of the donors applied high-throughput TCR beta sequencing to assess whether each TCR beta V gene segment acted as functional or pseudogenic. The study was designed to test whether signatures of past pathogen exposure could be identified by cataloging public T cell receptors. Among almost 400 genotyped donors of the cohort, an average of around 240,000 unique TCR beta nucleotide sequences were sequenced per donor, roughly 18% of them non-productive. HLA typing covered class I and class II loci at four-digit resolution. An early release covering roughly 600 HLA-typed donors comprised approximately 290 gigabases of sequencing data and roughly 86 million unique TCR sequences. Rather than drawing on any new phenotypic data, the later analysis identified candidate immune exposures from TCR beta sequences and the way those sequences occurred across donors. Along with the approximately 650-subject first cohort, a separate validation cohort of more than 90 different subjects was used. Roughly 5 DR-DQ haplotypes were handled as single units for association and clustering, since linkage in the cohort was strong. The number of typed donors differed by locus: roughly 620-630 for A, B, C, DRB1 and DQB1; 522 for DQA1; 606 for DPA1; and about 450 for DPB1. Of the 398 genotyped donors, approximately 80% fell in the genetic ancestry cluster associated with self-reported Caucasian donors. To predict cytomegalovirus infection status, the study combined high-throughput TCR immunosequencing, statistical association of individual TCRs with disease status, and machine learning. Study-wide findings and limitations: The classifier was reported to diagnose cytomegalovirus status with high specificity and sensitivity in both the original and validation cohorts. Because HLA typing was missing for some donors at each locus, association tests included only the typed subset. Some IMGT-functional V segments, including TRBV6-2 and TRBV6-3, could not be distinguished by the 87-base-pair reads and were therefore excluded. Linkage disequilibrium might explain the correlated functional status among segregating V segments, but an unknown experimental factor could not be ruled out. A cluster of highly shared sequence variants was judged likely to represent a technical artifact of the sequencing pipeline. A later analysis reported that several top co-occurrence clusters appeared linked to parvovirus B19, influenza, CMV and Epstein-Barr virus. When HLA alleles, especially DR and DQ, strongly co-occurred, TCR associations were difficult to assign to individual alleles. Most TCR sequences were seen in very few donors, while some public TCRs were found in many individuals. A later analysis found that HLA-associated TCR beta chains were more clonally expanded and had lower generation probabilities than equally common non-associated chains. The authors suggested that the approach could potentially be generalized to other disease states and immunological phenotypes. In a later genetic analysis, a missense DCLRE1C variant was associated with V-gene and J-gene trimming of TCR beta chains, and the association was replicated in an independent cohort. Only TCR beta chains were sequenced in this cohort, and the absence of alpha or paired-chain data limited detectable features. CMV serostatus was the only immune exposure information available for the cohort. The earlier analysis of 587 of the donors excluded seventeen rarely observed V segments, including chromosome 9 orphons, because counts were too low. The study gave a list of 150 to 200 TCR beta chains associated with cytomegalovirus. A further reported finding was that TCR beta sequences accurately predicted the HLA-A and HLA-B alleles for most subjects in the first cohort. A later analysis found that most CMV-associated TCR beta chains appeared HLA-restricted, with HLA associations seemingly driven largely by CMV exposure. A later analysis associated about 17,000 TCR beta sequences with specific HLA alleles at a false discovery rate of 0.05. Compared with the approximately 720-donor mean, donors in an Asian-associated ancestry cluster had fewer N-insertions in productive TCRs, according to a later genetic analysis. In vitro tests confirmed that a few of the cytomegalovirus-associated TCR beta chains recognize cytomegalovirus antigens. Presence/absence analyses assumed roughly uniform sequencing depth across donors, an assumption that may not hold. An earlier analysis of some 590 of the donors showed that most TCR beta V segments appeared in productive rearrangements either about 87% or about 30% of the time, which broadly matched IMGT annotations. A later analysis found that TCR association rates varied across HLA loci, with DRB1 alleles showing the most associated TCRs and HLA-C alleles the fewest.

The CDR3 holds 14 amino acids from the cysteine to the phenylalanine. The kept DNA is CDR3 alone, 42 bases in frame from the first base. CDR1 and CDR2 (SGDLS, YYNGEE) derive from the germline V gene. For this chain, trimming is 3 bases at the V end and 11 bases at the J end, and the number of junction bases without a gene match is 7. Library method: the immunoSEQ multiplex PCR assay. For the multiplex PCR, a mixture combining 60 forward primers for TCR Vbeta segments and 13 reverse primers for TCR Jbeta segments was used. Amplification of the CDR3 region of rearranged TCR beta genes was performed with a multiplex PCR assay on genomic DNA. The amplified TCR beta libraries were sequenced on the Illumina HiSeq System as 87-base-pair reads. From the authors' description of their analysis: In a later analysis, tens of millions of unique TCR beta chains were counted across the 650 to 700 repertoires, and roughly 11 million of these chains were shared by at least two donors. Raw reads were error-corrected and collapsed into unique sequences with a nearest-neighbor algorithm that merged closely related sequences to remove PCR and sequencing errors. Alignment of CDR3 sequences to IMGT reference sequences was used to assign V, D and J gene segments. For a sequence to be retained, a match of at least six nucleotides was required to both a V gene segment and a J gene segment. A rearrangement was called productive if the CDR3 had no stop codons and remained in frame with V and J, and every other rearrangement was called non-productive. CDR3 was defined according to IMGT convention as the region running from the second conserved V-encoded cysteine to the conserved J-encoded phenylalanine. The earlier analysis of 500 to 600 of the donors excluded sequences that lacked an unambiguous match to a single V gene segment. An earlier analysis of 550 to 650 of the donors classified V segments as functional when productive rearrangements were above 56.7% and as segregating when the standard deviation between donors was above 5%. A statistical classification framework was built for diagnosing cytomegalovirus status from the catalog of TCR beta chain sequences. In a later analysis, V and J genes were assigned by comparing TCR nucleotide sequences against IMGT/GENE-DB human TR gene sequences. A later analysis assigned CDR3 sequences and most-parsimonious VDJ recombination scenarios with the TCRdist pipeline. In a later analysis, each TCR beta chain was defined by its CDR3 amino acid sequence together with its V-gene family, and reads lacking a unique V-gene family were excluded. To address suspected cross-contamination and a sequencing artifact, a later analysis removed 450 to 700 highly shared, low-generation-probability nucleotide sequences. A later analysis calculated a clonal expansion index for each public chain from normalized within-repertoire ranks of inferred template counts. In a later analysis, generation probabilities were computed using a VDJ recombination model fitted to out-of-frame rearrangements, and the results were checked against IGoR. In a later analysis, hypergeometric tests were used to score TCR-TCR, TCR-HLA and TCR-CMV co-occurrence, with a repertoire-size bias correction applied to TCR pairs. In a later analysis, false discovery rates were estimated by permuting HLA or CMV assignments 20 times. In a later analysis, co-occurring TCRs were grouped using DBSCAN, and TCRdist sequence similarity was added for clustering within HLA-allele-positive subsets. Repertoires with fewer than 30,000 or more than 120,000 public chains were left out of co-occurrence clustering, as were four to six repertoires with anomalous nucleotide sharing. TCRdb retrieved this table from immuneACCESS and kept in-frame rearrangements only. Not all clones are present; in checked studies, unresolved V genes account for under half, and no reason is known for the remainder. V, J and clone size were drawn from that table, and D and trimming were deduced from the DNA. The sample data list fewer than 65,000 clones, and 70% to 80% of these were observed just once. 2.5% to 3.5% of the sample is in the top ten clones.

Of note for this clone: The clone's antigen remains unknown. Base quality data are lacking; no much larger clone is found one base away.

The cohort consisted of approximately 690 healthy bone marrow donors. Cohort members were all nominally healthy when sampled, although unrecorded immune exposures were likely present. The donor was CMV seropositive and was included in the group of approximately 300 seropositive cohort members. A peripheral blood sample was provided by each donor, and peripheral blood mononuclear cells were used for TCR beta sequencing. The Qiagen DNeasy Blood Extraction Kit was used to extract genomic DNA from the blood cell samples. The receptor chain draws on TRBV9 and TRBJ1-6; TRBD1 matches 8 bases in the middle. What was sequenced was PBMCs. This sequence was found in a woman between 40 and 55 years old in good health and CMV-seropositive. The CDR3 protein sequence reads: CASSGDRGSAPLHF. The DNA sequence reads TGTGCCAGCAGCGGTGACAGGGGATCGGCACCCCTCCACTTT.